This T cell receptor (beta chain) was obtained from a study of blood T cell repertoires in COVID-19 (TCRdb year 2020). Describing the broader study: Samples covering the acute and convalescent phases of COVID-19 were provided by collaborators in the United States, Italy and Spain. The prospective study material was composed of cDNA or gDNA derived from T cells, B-cell-depleted T cells, or PBMCs. Deeply sampled blood TCRbeta repertoires from subjects exposed to, actively infected with, or recovered from COVID-19 were included in the dataset. The repertoires were released in a freely available public database meant as a resource for research on the immune response to SARS-CoV-2. The samples were drawn from the first 160 participants of the ongoing ImmuneRACE study and from 950 to 1,500 subjects provided by 6 global collaborators. The sample metadata nearly always contained a de-identified subject ID, COVID-19 status, age in years and sex. Where available, HLA class I and class II types were obtained from metadata supplied by the sample provider rather than from assay-based typing.

A word on this clone: The antigen it binds to is not known. The record has no base qualities; no much larger clone is one base away.

TCRbeta CDR3 regions were amplified from genomic DNA using the immunoSEQ Assay, a bias-controlled multiplex PCR. The authors' pipeline ran thus. Within the assay, amplification of reference gene primers was used to estimate how many nucleated cells each sample contained. To quantify the absolute abundance of each unique TCRbeta CDR3 rearrangement, sequence reads were collapsed and filtered. For each sample, productive Simpson clonality was calculated by taking the square root of Simpson's diversity index across productive rearrangements. In TCRdb, the immuneACCESS table is reduced to in-frame sequences with V and J assigned. These tables do not hold every clone; where another copy was compared, an unresolved V gene accounts for under half, and the others remain unexplained. For V, J and clone size, that table is used; D and trimming come from the DNA. This sample holds about 290,000 clones; about 85% were observed only once. 4% to 5% of the sample is held by the ten biggest clonotypes.

Collaborating institutions collected whole blood in K2EDTA tubes following their own protocols. For TCRbeta analysis, collaborators shipped samples in one of three forms: frozen whole blood, isolated PBMCs, or DNA extracted from either of those sample types. V is cut back by 1 base and J by 0 bases, with 1 base in the junction unmatched. Spanning cysteine to phenylalanine, the CDR3 consists of 16 amino acids. The read is trimmed to its CDR3 DNA, 48 bases read in frame from base 1. Per the germline V gene (reference sequence), LNHDA is the CDR1 and SQIVND is the CDR2. Broader findings and caveats from the paper: The amount of clinical and demographic metadata varied by source and participant and was provided uncurated.

The receptor's source is a woman between 50 and 59 years old with active or convalescent COVID-19. Sequenced: peripheral blood. This chain is built from TRBV19 and TRBJ2-5, with 11 bases aligning to TRBD2. CDR3 loop: CASSIGLAGNQETQYF. Read as DNA, the sequence is TGTGCCAGTAGTATAGGACTAGCGGGAAACCAAGAGACCCAGTACTTC.